What follows describes a single TCR beta chain. Its antigen is not identified. The CDR3 consists of 15 residues. In germline, CDR1 is SGHDN, CDR2 FVKESK. V was trimmed by 1 base and J by 0 bases, leaving 9 bases between them. Random hexamers were used to reverse transcribe an amount of about 0.45 to 1 ug RNA. By means of immunoSEQ multiplex PCR, TCR beta CDR3 spanning 54 Vbeta and 13 Jbeta underwent amplification. TCRdb called the immunoSEQ multiplex PCR reads again in MiXCR, with one record for every CDR3 protein. Among 160,000 or so distinct CDR3 sequences listed, roughly 95% were seen once. This sample is part of a study of CD8 T cells in Susac syndrome. In blood CD8+ and CD4+ T cells, TCR beta underwent sequencing. Included as multiple sclerosis controls were treatment-naive patients who had stable or active relapsing-remitting disease. Whole-study findings and limits: The study's TCR sequencing and HLA analysis drew on a certain number of individuals. That number was acknowledged as relatively small.

This clonotype was sampled from a human donor with multiple sclerosis. The material sequenced was CD8+ T cells from PBMCs. The chain combines TRBV14 with TRBJ1-2; no definite D call. The chain's CDR3 is CASSQVDVTNYGYTF. CDR3 DNA: TGTGCCAGCAGCCAAGTCGACGTAACTAACTATGGCTACACCTTC.